These 21 T cell receptor beta chains share one sample of origin, sequenced in a study of blood T cell repertoires in COVID-19. The table came from immunoSEQ multiplex PCR; TCRdb's copy has only in-frame clones and leaves some out. The data hold under 300,000 clones, with about four fifths observed a single time. The sequencing sample was made of peripheral blood. The receptor source for this set is a man aged 25-45 years who had recovered from COVID-19.

This clone came up a few times. The V call is TRBV28, the J call TRBJ1-1; D unclear. CDR3 length: 12 residues. The ends were cut back, 8 bases at V and 4 bases at J, with 11 bases in the middle. CDR1 and CDR2 (germline): MDHEN, SYDVKM. The CDR3 DNA follows: TGTGCCAGCCGCCAGGTAGGCACTGAAGCTTTCTTT. Translation: CASRQVGTEAFF.

This clone was detected many times. The chain couples TRBV15 to TRBJ1-2, with D unresolved. The CDR3 extends over 11 amino acids. From germline, CDR1 is LNHNV and CDR2 YYDKDF (reference sequence). The V and J ends lost 5 bases and 13 bases respectively, with 14 bases between them. CDR3 coding DNA: TGTGCCACCAGCCGCGGCGGTTTGCTCACCTTC. It encodes CATSRGGLLTF.

V and J are TRBV2 and TRBJ1-5; 7 nucleotides line up with TRBD1. Germline-derived CDR1 and CDR2 are SNHLY and FYNNEI. This CDR3 region has 17 residues. The V segment lost 5 bases and the J segment 2 bases; nucleotides outside the gene matches: 12. CDR3 residues: CASSLIRQGTGNQPQHF. CDR3 coding DNA: TGTGCCAGCAGTTTGATTAGACAGGGAACAGGCAATCAGCCCCAGCATTTT.

The chain uses TRBV7-2 and TRBJ2-2; unclear D gene. The germline V gene has CDR1 SGHTA and CDR2 FQGNSA. CDR3 length equals 14 residues. V lost 1 base, J lost 4 bases, and 7 bases lay in between. The CDR3 loop reads CASSLGPLTGELFF. The CDR3 bases are TGTGCCAGCAGCTTAGGTCCACTCACCGGGGAGCTGTTTTTT.

The chain employs TRBV11-1 and TRBJ2-5, with 8 bases identical to TRBD2. The germline gives CDR1 SGHAT, CDR2 FQDESV (reference sequence). The CDR3 sequence is 15 residues long. With V trimmed by 1 base and J by 3 bases, 4 bases remained unmatched. CDR3 DNA: TGTGCCAGCAGCTTAGGAGCGGGGGCTAAAGAGACCCAGTACTTC. Translation gives CASSLGAGAKETQYF.

This clone is a singleton in its sample. The chain has TRBV4-1 and TRBJ1-1; tentative D call: TRBD1 (5 bases). The germline CDR1 and CDR2 sequences are MGHRA and YSYEKL. V lost 0 bases to trimming and J lost 10 bases, with 15 bases between them. The CDR3 consists of 14 residues. The chain's CDR3 is CASSQERLSGGAFF. The CDR3 DNA follows: TGCGCCAGCAGCCAAGAAAGGCTCTCGGGGGGAGCTTTCTTT.

The chain carries TRBV2 and TRBJ2-7; perhaps TRBD1 as D (5 bases). This CDR3 has 15 amino acids. CDR1 SNHLY and CDR2 FYNNEI come from the germline V gene. Trimming took 3 bases from V and 2 from J, leaving 14 bases between them. The CDR3 loop reads CASSDQGRLTYEQYV. Written as DNA, the CDR3 is TGTGCCAGCAGTGATCAGGGCAGGTTAACCTACGAGCAGTACGTC.

This chain links TRBV5-1 with TRBJ1-1, with D maybe TRBD1 (5 bases). Germline loops: CDR1 SGHRS, CDR2 YFSETQ. CDR3 length: 15 amino acids. Deletions cut 0 bases from V and 5 bases from J, with 14 bases between. The CDR3 bases are TGCGCCAGCAGCTTGGTGCGGGGGTCGGGGACTGAAGCTTTCTTT. As protein: CASSLVRGSGTEAFF.

In DNA, the CDR3 is TGTGCCAAACGGGACAGGGTTTCTAGTGGCTACACCTTC. Encoded protein: CAKRDRVSSGYTF. The chain is built from TRBV10-3 and TRBJ1-2; 9 positions agree with TRBD1. This CDR3 spans 13 amino acids. Trimming at V came to 10 bases and at J to 7 bases, leaving 10 bases not matched to a gene. CDR1 is ENHRY and CDR2 is SYGVKD in the germline V gene.

The V call is TRBV5-1, the J call TRBJ1-2; TRBD1 matches at 12 bases. Germline values: CDR1 SGHRS, CDR2 YFSETQ. The trim removed 5 bases at V and 7 bases at J, leaving 9 bases unmatched. The CDR3 sequence is 15 residues long. The CDR3 DNA sequence: TGCGCCAGCAGTTATTTGGGACAGGGGGCTGTTGGCTACACCTTC. It specifies CASSYLGQGAVGYTF.

The chain has TRBV6-5 and TRBJ2-2; 8 positions agree with TRBD1. V trimming: 6 bases; J trimming: 4 bases; junction bases outside the gene matches: 7. Germline assignment: CDR1 MNHEY and CDR2 SVGAGI. This CDR3 has 15 amino acids. The CDR3 DNA follows: TGTGCCAGCAGCCCCCGGGACAGGATCACCGGGGAGCTGTTTTTT. This gives the protein CASSPRDRITGELFF.

V usage is TRBV7-4 and J usage is TRBJ2-7; TRBD1 matches 9 bases. The CDR3 loop spans 17 amino acids. The germline CDR1 and CDR2 sequences are SGHVT and SQSDAQ. V was pared by 2 bases and J by 1 base, with 9 bases of the junction left unmatched. This CDR3 reads CASSLPLGQGPSYEQYF. In nucleotides, the CDR3 is TGTGCCAGCAGCTTACCTCTAGGACAGGGGCCTTCCTACGAGCAGTACTTC.

The V gene is TRBV5-4, the J gene TRBJ2-3; 10 bases agree with TRBD2. V trimming: 0 bases; J trimming: 1 base; junction bases outside the gene matches: 2. The CDR3 is 16 residues long. Germline CDR1 and CDR2: SGHNT and YYREEE (reference sequence). In DNA form, the CDR3 reads TGTGCCAGCAGCTTGGTTCTAGCGGGAGGCACAGATACGCAGTATTTT. Its translation is CASSLVLAGGTDTQYF.

Only a few counts were recorded for this clone. This chain links TRBV12-3 or TRBV12-4 with TRBJ2-3; 13 bases fit TRBD2. Trimming removed 6 bases from V and 7 bases from J; junction bases left unmatched: 1. The CDR3 extends over 13 amino acids. In nucleotides, the CDR3 is TGTGCCAGCAGGACTAGCGGGGGGCATACGCAGTATTTT. This encodes CASRTSGGHTQYF.

The chain couples TRBV5-1 to TRBJ2-7; D gene uncertain. Looked up from germline, CDR1 is SGHRS and CDR2 is YFSETQ. The CDR3 is made up of 14 amino acids. V lost 4 bases to trimming and J lost 6 bases, with 17 bases between them. CDR3 nucleotide sequence: TGCGCCAGCAGCCTCCTGCCAGACTCTCCCGAGCAGTACTTC. Translated: CASSLLPDSPEQYF.

The V call is TRBV24-1, the J call TRBJ2-1; D is possibly TRBD2 (6 bases). This CDR3 spans 15 amino acids. Trimming shortened V by 6 bases and J by 8 bases, and 19 bases separated the two germline ends. CDR1 and CDR2 from the germline V gene are KGHDR and SFDVKD. CDR3 residues: CATSNGGRLGYEQFF. For the CDR3, the DNA is TGTGCCACCAGTAACGGGGGACGTCTGGGGTATGAGCAGTTCTTC.

The chain links TRBV5-3 to TRBJ1-3; D call uncertain. TRBV5-3 is sorted into the ORF group, with uncertain function. This CDR3 is 17 amino acids long. Deletions cut 4 bases from V and 4 bases from J, with 21 bases between. CDR3 region: CARSQPGLLPGGNTIYF. In DNA form, the CDR3 reads TGTGCCAGAAGCCAACCCGGTCTGTTACCGGGGGGAAACACCATATATTTT.

This clone came up once. This CDR3 is CASSQDALFRECSSPKQYV. The CDR3 nucleotides are TGTGCCAGCAGCCAAGACGCCCTTTTCCGGGAGTGTTCTTCACCAAAACAGTACGTC. This chain uses TRBV14 with TRBJ2-7, with D possibly matching TRBD2 (6 bases). Trimming removed 0 bases at V and 10 bases at J, with 31 bases between. The CDR3 has 19 residues. Per germline, CDR1 SGHDN and CDR2 FVKESK.

The V call is TRBV9, the J call TRBJ2-5; a possible D gene is TRBD2 (5 bases). This CDR3 spans 14 amino acids. With 0 bases removed from V and 2 bases from J, the gap between germline ends came to 8 bases. The germline V gene encodes CDR1 SGDLS and CDR2 YYNGEE. The CDR3 region has the DNA TGTGCCAGCAGCGTAGACGGGATACAAGAGACCCAGTACTTC. This codes for CASSVDGIQETQYF.

V is TRBV7-7 and J is TRBJ2-5; tentatively, D is TRBD2 (5 bases). The CDR3 totals 13 residues. Germline CDR1 and CDR2: SSHAT and FNYEAQ (reference sequence). Trimming removed 5 bases at V and 5 bases at J, with 12 bases between. CDR3 residues: CASSGSHGETQYF. The CDR3 coding sequence is TGTGCCAGCAGCGGGAGTCATGGGGAGACCCAGTACTTC. Full variable domain (rest looked up from reference TRBV7-7 and TRBJ2-5): GAGVSQSPRYKVTKRGQDVTLRCDPISSHATLYWYQQALGQGPEFLTYFNYEAQPDKSGLPSDRFSAERPEGSISTLTIQRTEQRDSAMYRCASSGSHGETQYFGPGTRLLVL.

The genes are TRBV6-6 and TRBJ1-2; the match to TRBD1 covers 9 bases. Germline CDR1 and CDR2: MNHNY and SVGAGI (reference sequence). CDR3 length: 15 amino acids. The junction had 7 bases not matched to a gene; V was cut back by 0 bases and J by 8 bases. CDR3 nucleotide sequence: TGTGCCAGCAGTTACTCGGACAGGGGCCTGGCCGGCTACACCTTC. Encoded protein: CASSYSDRGLAGYTF.